This T cell receptor beta chain stems from a study of CD8 T cells in ankylosing spondylitis. Study results and caveats: In ankylosing spondylitis patients, matched synovial fluid reportedly showed significant enrichment of disease-linked clones. Reports of some motif variants in reactive arthritis synovial fluid and blood predate this one. Peripheral blood samples showed relatively rare disease-linked clones, and these clones were CD8+.

For this clonotype: Its target is not known. One junction end disagrees with the germline gene, perhaps due to a read error.

A quantitative 5'-RACE method, one with molecular barcodes, was used to make TCR beta libraries. One entry per CDR3 protein, called by TCRdb with MiXCR from the 5' RACE reads. The sample lists under 450,000 distinct CDR3 sequences, 20% to 25% seen once, with around 14% in the top ten. The CDR3 consists of 14 residues. Germline CDR1 DFQATT, CDR2 SNEGSKA (reference sequence). Specimen: blood, either unsorted or a sorted T cell fraction (not recorded which). The clonotype was recovered from a male donor with ankylosing spondylitis or in good health (not recorded which). V is TRBV20-1 and J is TRBJ2-1, with D possibly TRBD2 on 7 matching bases. The CDR3 loop is CSPRGGGGYNEQFF. CDR3 in DNA: TGCAGTCCTAGAGGAGGGGGGGGCTACAATGAGCAGTTCTTC.